Included here is one T cell receptor (beta chain) sequence, with context. This sample includes further DNA sequences coding for the same CDR3. These data belong to a study of blood T cell repertoires in COVID-19. On the study more broadly: Collection of acute and convalescent COVID-19 samples took place in the United States, Italy and Spain. Nucleic acid was either cDNA or gDNA, and it came from T cells, B-cell-depleted T cells, or PBMCs.

The CDR3 loop spans 12 amino acids. Trimming took 0 bases from V and 4 from J, leaving 4 bases between them. Germline V gene lookup returns CDR1 SGHRS and CDR2 YFSETQ. Original data processing: Reference gene primer amplification in the assay estimated nucleated cell counts. The data were produced by immunoSEQ multiplex PCR, yet TCRdb's version contains in-frame clones alone and is incomplete. That table furnishes V, J and clone size, whereas the DNA furnished D and trimming. The sample contains 250,000 to 300,000 clones, about nine tenths of which appear only once. Sequencing was performed on peripheral blood. This sequence originates from a woman aged 45-59 years who had recovered from COVID-19. The chain links TRBV5-1 to TRBJ1-2; D unclear. This chain's CDR3 is CASSLGLYGYTF. The DNA of the CDR3 is TGCGCCAGCAGCTTGGGGCTCTATGGCTACACCTTC.